The present entry profiles one T cell receptor (beta chain) with its context. At one end the junction does not follow the germline gene, possibly because of a read error. In the original analysis: Reference gene primer amplification in the assay estimated nucleated cell counts. TCRdb keeps only in-frame clones here, not all; method: immunoSEQ multiplex PCR. V, J and clone size derive from that table, while D and trimming were established from the DNA sequence. The data contain around 270,000 clones, around four fifths of them singletons. This entry is derived from a study of blood T cell repertoires in COVID-19. Across the study: The origin of the acute and convalescent COVID-19 samples was the United States, Italy and Spain. From T cells, B-cell-depleted T cells, or PBMCs came the material, which was cDNA or gDNA.

The CDR3 has 18 residues. CDR1 KGHSH and CDR2 LQKENI come from the germline V gene. This chain links TRBV18 with TRBJ2-2, with 9 bases identical to TRBD1. This receptor was obtained from a man between 60 and 75 years old with acute or convalescent COVID-19. The sequenced sample consisted of peripheral blood. Written as DNA, the CDR3 is TGTGCCAGCTCACCACGCCAGACAGGGGGTCCCGACACGGGGGAGCTGTTTTTT. The encoded protein is CASSPRQTGGPDTGELFF.